Sequencing of this T cell receptor beta chain was carried out in a study of shared clonotypes between healthy human individuals. The sample holds a few counts of this clone. Antigen: not known. Study-wide results and limits: Tissue TCR repertoires likely differ from these blood-only repertoires.

Libraries were prepared by immunoSEQ multiplex PCR; TCRdb keeps only in-frame clonotypes and omits some of them. Of fewer than 3 million clones listed, 85% to 95% are singletons. CDR3 length: 15 amino acids. V was cut by 0 bases and J by 4 bases, with 12 bases left in between. From germline, CDR1 is SGDLS and CDR2 YYNGEE. Sequenced: naive CD4+ T cells from PBMCs. Subset here: CD45RA+ positively selected. The sequence was collected from a man younger than 35 in good health. Some clones in this sample may be carry-over from other donors' samples. This sequence joins TRBV9 and TRBJ2-3, with D uncertain. CDR3 protein: CASSVEGFGADTQYF. The CDR3 DNA reads TGTGCCAGCAGCGTAGAGGGTTTTGGGGCAGATACGCAGTATTTT.